This T cell receptor (beta chain) originates from a study of control samples from healthy donors and cancer patients. The junction had 4 bases not matched to a gene; V was cut back by 6 bases and J by 5 bases. This CDR3 has 15 residues. Germline assignment: CDR1 ENHRY and CDR2 SYGVKD. Method: immunoSEQ multiplex PCR; TCRdb's copy keeps in-frame clones and lacks some. The sample has approximately 90,000 clones, approximately 93% seen once. This TCR derives from a woman in her twenties or thirties in good health. Specimen: blood. The chain combines TRBV10-3 with TRBJ2-5; TRBD2 agrees at 15 bases. CDR3 DNA: TGTGCCATCAGGGGACTAGCGGGGGGTGGCGAGACCCAGTACTTC. Translating gives CAIRGLAGGGETQYF.